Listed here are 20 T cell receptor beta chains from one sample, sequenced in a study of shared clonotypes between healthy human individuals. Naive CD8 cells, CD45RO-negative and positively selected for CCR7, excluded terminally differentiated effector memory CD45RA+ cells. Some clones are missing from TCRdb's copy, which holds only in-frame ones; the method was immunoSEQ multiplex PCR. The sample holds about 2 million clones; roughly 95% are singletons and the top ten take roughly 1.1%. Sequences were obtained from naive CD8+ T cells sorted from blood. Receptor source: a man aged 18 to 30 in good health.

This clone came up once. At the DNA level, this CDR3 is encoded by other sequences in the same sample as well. This CDR3 reads CASSLGGGLNTEAFF. Written as DNA, the CDR3 is TGTGCCAGCAGCTTAGGTGGGGGGTTGAACACTGAAGCTTTCTTT. This chain joins TRBV7-9 and TRBJ1-1; tentatively, D is TRBD1 (5 bases). Between the trimmed V and J ends, which lost 1 base and 0 bases, there was a span of 9 bases. CDR3 size: 15 residues. Germline loops: CDR1 SEHNR, CDR2 FQNEAQ (reference sequence).

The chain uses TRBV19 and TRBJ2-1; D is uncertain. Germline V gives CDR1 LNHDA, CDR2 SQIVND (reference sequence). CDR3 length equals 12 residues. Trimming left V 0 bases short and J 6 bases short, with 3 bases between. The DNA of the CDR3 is TGTGCCAGTAGTATAGACGTCAATGAGCAGTTCTTC. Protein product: CASSIDVNEQFF.

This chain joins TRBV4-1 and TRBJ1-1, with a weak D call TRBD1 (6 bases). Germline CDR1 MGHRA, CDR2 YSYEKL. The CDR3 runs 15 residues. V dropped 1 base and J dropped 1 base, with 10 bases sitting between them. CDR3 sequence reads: CASSQVHRENTEAFF. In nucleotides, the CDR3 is TGCGCCAGCAGCCAAGTTCACAGGGAGAACACTGAAGCTTTCTTT.

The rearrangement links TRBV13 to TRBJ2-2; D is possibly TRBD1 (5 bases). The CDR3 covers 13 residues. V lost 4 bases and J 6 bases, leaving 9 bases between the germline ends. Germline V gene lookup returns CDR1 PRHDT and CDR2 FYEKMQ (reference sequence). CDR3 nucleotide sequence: TGTGCCAGCAGCTCAGGGATTCCCGGGGAGCTGTTTTTT. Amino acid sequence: CASSSGIPGELFF.

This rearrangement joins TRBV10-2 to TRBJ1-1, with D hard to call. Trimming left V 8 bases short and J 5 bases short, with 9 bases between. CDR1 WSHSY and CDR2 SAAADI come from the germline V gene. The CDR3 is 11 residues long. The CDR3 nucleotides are TGCGCCAGCCTCTATGGGACTGAAGCTTTCTTT. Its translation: CASLYGTEAFF.

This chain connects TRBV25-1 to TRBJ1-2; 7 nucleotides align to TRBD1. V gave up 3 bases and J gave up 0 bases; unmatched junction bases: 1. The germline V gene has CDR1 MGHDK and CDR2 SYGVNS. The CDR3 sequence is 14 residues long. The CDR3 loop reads CASSDRGANYGYTF. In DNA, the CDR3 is TGTGCCAGCAGTGACAGGGGGGCTAACTATGGCTACACCTTC.

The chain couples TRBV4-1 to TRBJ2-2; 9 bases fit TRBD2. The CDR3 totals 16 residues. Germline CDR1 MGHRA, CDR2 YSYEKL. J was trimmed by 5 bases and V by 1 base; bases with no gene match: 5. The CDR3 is CASSQGVSGGTGELFF. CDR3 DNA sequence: TGCGCCAGCAGCCAAGGAGTTAGCGGGGGTACCGGGGAGCTGTTTTTT.

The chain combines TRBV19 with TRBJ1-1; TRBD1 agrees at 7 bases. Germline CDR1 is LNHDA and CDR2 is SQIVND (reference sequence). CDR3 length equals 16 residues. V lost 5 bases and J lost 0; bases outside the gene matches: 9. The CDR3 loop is CASSVDREAVNTEAFF. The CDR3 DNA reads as TGTGCCAGTAGTGTCGACAGGGAGGCTGTGAACACTGAAGCTTTCTTT.

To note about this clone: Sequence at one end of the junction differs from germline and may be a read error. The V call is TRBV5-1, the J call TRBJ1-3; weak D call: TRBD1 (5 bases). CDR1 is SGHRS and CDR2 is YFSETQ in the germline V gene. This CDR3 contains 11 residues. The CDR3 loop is CASSLGGTRLF. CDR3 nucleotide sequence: TGCGCCAGCAGCTTGGGCGGGACTCGCCTTTTT.

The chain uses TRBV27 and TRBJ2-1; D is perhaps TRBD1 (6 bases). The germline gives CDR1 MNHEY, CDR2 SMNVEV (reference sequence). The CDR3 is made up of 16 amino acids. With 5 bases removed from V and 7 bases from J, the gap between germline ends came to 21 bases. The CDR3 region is CASSTSTGEVENEQFF. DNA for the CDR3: TGTGCCAGCAGTACCTCGACAGGAGAGGTCGAGAATGAGCAGTTCTTC.

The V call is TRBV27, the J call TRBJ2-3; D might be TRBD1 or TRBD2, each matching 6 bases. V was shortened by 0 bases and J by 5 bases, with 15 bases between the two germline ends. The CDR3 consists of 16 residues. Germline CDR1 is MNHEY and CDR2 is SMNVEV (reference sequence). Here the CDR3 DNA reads TGTGCCAGCAGTTTATCTAGGGGGACGGGGGAAGATACGCAGTATTTT. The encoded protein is CASSLSRGTGEDTQYF.

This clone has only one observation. The CDR3, as DNA: TGTGCCATCACCTCGGGACTAGCGGGGGGGACAGATACGCAGTATTTT. Protein product: CAITSGLAGGTDTQYF. The chain is built from TRBV10-3 and TRBJ2-3; TRBD2 agrees at 16 bases. V shed 7 bases and J 3 bases; nucleotides not matched to a gene: 4. Germline V gives CDR1 ENHRY, CDR2 SYGVKD. CDR3 size: 16 residues.

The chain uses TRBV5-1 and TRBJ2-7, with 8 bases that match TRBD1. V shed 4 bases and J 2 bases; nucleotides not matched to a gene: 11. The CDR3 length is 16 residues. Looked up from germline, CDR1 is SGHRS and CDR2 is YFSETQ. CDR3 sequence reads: CASSEPPGQEPYEQYF. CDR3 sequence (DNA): TGCGCCAGCAGCGAGCCCCCGGGACAGGAACCCTACGAGCAGTACTTC.

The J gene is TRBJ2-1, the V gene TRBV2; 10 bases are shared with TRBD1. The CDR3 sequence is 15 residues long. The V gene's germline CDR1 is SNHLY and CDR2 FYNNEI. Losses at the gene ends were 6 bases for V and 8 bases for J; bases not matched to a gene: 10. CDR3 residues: CASRPGQGGMHEQFF. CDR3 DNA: TGTGCCAGCAGACCCGGACAGGGGGGGATGCATGAGCAGTTCTTC.

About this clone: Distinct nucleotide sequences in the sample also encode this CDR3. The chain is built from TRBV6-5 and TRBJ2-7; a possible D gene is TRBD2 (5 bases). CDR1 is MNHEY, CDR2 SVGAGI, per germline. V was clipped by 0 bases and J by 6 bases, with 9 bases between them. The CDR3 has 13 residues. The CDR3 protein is CASSYSGLAEQYF. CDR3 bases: TGTGCCAGCAGTTACTCAGGGCTAGCCGAGCAGTACTTC.

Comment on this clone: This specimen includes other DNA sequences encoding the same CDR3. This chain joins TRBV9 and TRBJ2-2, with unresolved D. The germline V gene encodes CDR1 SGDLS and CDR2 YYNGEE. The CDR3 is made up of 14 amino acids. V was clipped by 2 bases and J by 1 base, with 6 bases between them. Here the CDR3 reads CASSVAGNTGELFF. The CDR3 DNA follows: TGTGCCAGCAGCGTCGCAGGGAACACCGGGGAGCTGTTTTTT.

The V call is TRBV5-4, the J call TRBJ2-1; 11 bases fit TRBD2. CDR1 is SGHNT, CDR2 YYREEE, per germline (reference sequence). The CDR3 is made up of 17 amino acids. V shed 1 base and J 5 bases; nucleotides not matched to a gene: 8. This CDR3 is CASSLPPGLAVDNEQFF. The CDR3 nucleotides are TGTGCCAGCAGCTTGCCCCCGGGACTAGCGGTCGACAATGAGCAGTTCTTC.

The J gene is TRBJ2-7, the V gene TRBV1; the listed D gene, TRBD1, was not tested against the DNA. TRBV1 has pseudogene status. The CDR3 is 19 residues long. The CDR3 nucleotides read TGCACCAGCAGCCAAGATTGGGGACAGCGACTACCCCCTAGAGACGAGCAGTACTTC. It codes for CTSSQDWGQRLPPRDEQYF.

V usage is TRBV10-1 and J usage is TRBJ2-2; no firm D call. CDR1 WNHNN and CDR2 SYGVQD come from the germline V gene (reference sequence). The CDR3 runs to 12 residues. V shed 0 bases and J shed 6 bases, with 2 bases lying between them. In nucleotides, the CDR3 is TGCGCCAGCAGTGAGTCTGCCGGGGAGCTGTTTTTT. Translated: CASSESAGELFF.

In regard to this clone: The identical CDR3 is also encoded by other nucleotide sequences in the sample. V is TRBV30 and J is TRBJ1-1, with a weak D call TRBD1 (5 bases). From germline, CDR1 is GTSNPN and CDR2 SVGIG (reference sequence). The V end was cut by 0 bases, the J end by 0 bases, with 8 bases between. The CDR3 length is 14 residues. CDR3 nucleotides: TGTGCCTGGAGTGTAGGACACCTGAACACTGAAGCTTTCTTT. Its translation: CAWSVGHLNTEAFF.